The 9 T cell receptor beta chains below all came from one sample that was sequenced in a study of T cell responses to AZD1222 COVID-19 vaccine listed by TCRdb under 2021. This specimen's time point label, interpreted: about 28 days (+/-7) after the second vaccine dose. The library was generated by the immunoSEQ multiplex PCR assay. TCRdb provides this immuneACCESS table in a form limited to in-frame rearrangements. Some clones are lacking; in checked studies, under half of them reflect an unresolved V gene, and why the rest are absent is not known. This sample lists approximately 120,000 clones; approximately 89% were detected once. The ten largest clones add up to roughly 4.4% of the sample. Sequencing used peripheral blood, obtained 28 days after the second AZD1222 dose. These receptors came from an adult who received the AZD1222 COVID-19 vaccine.

The rearrangement links TRBV7-2 to TRBJ2-3; D possibly corresponds to TRBD2 (6 bases). This CDR3 is built from 15 residues. The V gene lost 1 base and the J gene lost 4 bases, with 12 bases spanning the gap. Germline values: CDR1 SGHTA, CDR2 FQGNSA. This CDR3 is CASSLVGSGADTQYF. The CDR3 nucleotides read TGTGCCAGCAGCTTAGTGGGTAGCGGTGCAGATACGCAGTATTTT.

The chain is built from TRBV6-5 and TRBJ2-2, with D possibly being TRBD1 (6 bases). The CDR3 sequence is 15 residues long. Germline CDR1 MNHEY, CDR2 SVGAGI. V shed 7 bases and J shed 0 bases, with 12 bases lying between them. CDR3 in amino acids: CASTYRATNTGELFF. CDR3 DNA: TGTGCCAGCACCTACAGGGCTACGAACACCGGGGAGCTGTTTTTT.

The gene calls are TRBV30 and TRBJ1-1; D is perhaps TRBD1 (6 bases). CDR3 length equals 11 residues. Deletions cut 4 bases from V and 7 bases from J, with 10 bases between. The germline CDR1 and CDR2 sequences are GTSNPN and SVGIG (reference sequence). Written as DNA, the CDR3 is TGTGCCTGGATAGGGGGGTTTGAAGCTTTCTTT. Translation: CAWIGGFEAFF.

The gene calls are TRBV11-2 and TRBJ1-5, with D maybe TRBD1 (6 bases). Germline values: CDR1 SGHAT, CDR2 FQNNGV. The V end lost 4 bases, the J end lost 4 bases, and 14 bases lay between the germline ends. The CDR3 has 15 residues. The CDR3 spells CASSSKLGANQPQHF. As DNA, the CDR3 is TGTGCCAGCAGCTCCAAGCTGGGGGCGAATCAGCCCCAGCATTTT.

V is TRBV24-1 and J is TRBJ2-1, with unresolved D. Per germline, CDR1 KGHDR and CDR2 SFDVKD. The CDR3 contains 13 residues. With 5 bases removed from V and 6 bases from J, the gap between germline ends came to 10 bases. CDR3 sequence reads: CATSGVSSNEQFF. DNA for the CDR3: TGTGCCACCAGTGGGGTGAGTTCCAATGAGCAGTTCTTC.

This clone occurred once. J is TRBJ2-2 and V is TRBV19, with TRBD2 matching over 8 bases. This CDR3 has 15 amino acids. J gave up 4 bases and V 6 bases, and 7 bases lay outside the gene matches. Germline V gene lookup returns CDR1 LNHDA and CDR2 SQIVND (reference sequence). CDR3 sequence: CASRPSGRGTGELFF. In DNA, the CDR3 is TGTGCCAGTAGGCCGAGCGGGAGAGGCACCGGGGAGCTGTTTTTT.

The genes are TRBV19 and TRBJ2-7, with 7 nucleotides matching TRBD1. The CDR3 consists of 13 residues. Germline CDR1 is LNHDA and CDR2 is SQIVND (reference sequence). V was pared by 4 bases and J by 3 bases, with 3 bases of the junction left unmatched. CDR3 amino acids: CASSNRQGYEQYF. The CDR3, as DNA: TGTGCCAGTAGTAATCGACAGGGCTACGAGCAGTACTTC.

The chain joins TRBV14 to TRBJ1-2; tentative D call: TRBD1 (5 bases). Germline lookup yields CDR1 SGHDN and CDR2 FVKESK. The CDR3 has 14 amino acids. Trimming removed 4 bases at V and 5 bases at J, with 14 bases between. CDR3: CASSPGRGVYGYTF. CDR3 nucleotides: TGTGCCAGCAGCCCTGGGCGAGGGGTTTATGGCTACACCTTC.

The gene calls are TRBV7-3 and TRBJ2-2; 9 nucleotides agree with TRBD2. This CDR3 spans 16 amino acids. Germline CDR1 and CDR2: SGHTA and FQGTGA. V dropped 5 bases and J dropped 2; count of bases not matched to a gene: 6. DNA of the CDR3: TGTGCCAGCAGCCGTAAAGCGGGGGGAAACACCGGGGAGCTGTTTTTT. Translating gives CASSRKAGGNTGELFF.